The next 2 T cell receptor beta chains were all read from a single sample in a study of T cells in women clearing cervical HPV infection. Using immunoSEQ multiplex PCR, the repertoire was profiled, and TCRdb retains in-frame clones only, with some absent. This repertoire includes 40,000 to 55,000 clones. The sequencing sample was made of blood buffy coat. These receptors all stem from a woman between 18 and 70 years old with a cervical HPV16 infection that either progressed to CIN3+ or cleared (not recorded which).

About this clone: Read sequence stops 3 residues before the CDR3 end, and the germline J gene provides the missing end. The chain carries TRBV6-4 and TRBJ2-1, with 12 nucleotides matching TRBD1. The CDR3 has 15 amino acids. Germline loops: CDR1 MRHNA, CDR2 SNTAGT. With V trimmed by 6 bases and J by 2 bases, 2 bases remained unmatched. The CDR3 here is CASSGTGGTYNEQFF. The sequenced CDR3 bases are TGTGCCAGCAGCGGGACAGGGGGCACCTACAATGAG.

Note on this clone: At one boundary the junction diverges from the germline segment, which might be a read error. The read stops 3 residues short of the end of the CDR3; the missing end is completed from the germline J gene. The same CDR3 arises from other DNA sequences in this sample as well. V and J are TRBV19 and TRBJ1-3; the D gene is possibly TRBD1 (6 bases). The CDR3 has 13 amino acids. Germline CDR1 reads LNHDA; CDR2 reads SQIVND (reference sequence). The sequenced part of the CDR3 DNA is TGTGCCAGTAAGGACAGACAAGGAAACACA. Amino acid sequence: CASKDRQGNT. Given in full, the CDR3 is CASKDRQGNTIYF.